These 24 T cell receptor beta chains share one sample of origin, sequenced in a study of blood T cell repertoires in COVID-19. Profiling relied on immunoSEQ multiplex PCR, and the TCRdb table lists in-frame clones only, not all of them. The sample includes hundreds of thousands of clones, about 87% of them seen just once. Sequencing was carried out using peripheral blood. Source of these receptors: a man aged 70-80 years with acute or convalescent COVID-19.

The chain combines TRBV6-5 with TRBJ1-1, with a tentative D call TRBD1 (5 bases). The V and J ends lost 5 bases and 6 bases respectively, with 19 bases between them. Germline CDR1 is MNHEY and CDR2 is SVGAGI. The CDR3 totals 15 residues. This CDR3 is CASSSDGGGESEAFF. The CDR3 DNA follows: TGTGCCAGCAGTAGCGATGGGGGAGGGGAATCTGAAGCTTTCTTT.

The V call is TRBV2, the J call TRBJ1-2, with D possibly being TRBD1 (5 bases). V lost 5 bases and J lost 0, with 10 bases in between. This CDR3 has 14 residues. Germline CDR1 reads SNHLY; CDR2 reads FYNNEI. The CDR3 DNA reads as TGTGCCAGCAGTTCAGGGAAATCTAACTATGGCTACACCTTC. This gives the protein CASSSGKSNYGYTF.

The V and J genes are TRBV5-6 and TRBJ1-6, with 7 bases that match TRBD1. The CDR3 length is 15 residues. The germline gives CDR1 SGHDT, CDR2 YYEEEE. V lost 2 bases and J lost 10; bases outside the gene matches: 9. CDR3 sequence reads: CASSLDRVRASPLHF. CDR3 coding DNA: TGTGCCAGCAGCTTAGACAGGGTGCGGGCCTCACCCCTCCACTTT.

The chain recombines TRBV30 with TRBJ1-6; 10 nucleotides agree with TRBD1. The CDR3 loop spans 15 amino acids. The V and J ends lost 1 base and 6 bases, in that order; junction bases with no gene match: 3. The germline V gene has CDR1 GTSNPN and CDR2 SVGIG (reference sequence). The CDR3 sequence is CAWSAGDRGNSPLHF. CDR3 DNA sequence: TGTGCCTGGAGTGCGGGGGACAGGGGTAATTCACCCCTCCACTTT.

This rearrangement joins TRBV7-2 to TRBJ1-2; a weak D match, TRBD1 (5 bases). The length of the CDR3 is 17 residues. V lost 1 base to trimming and J lost 2 bases, with 17 bases between them. The germline V gene has CDR1 SGHTA and CDR2 FQGNSA. CDR3 amino acids: CASSLVVGAASNYGYTF. The CDR3 DNA sequence: TGTGCCAGCAGCTTAGTGGTTGGGGCAGCTTCGAACTATGGCTACACCTTC.

The gene calls are TRBV12-3 or TRBV12-4 and TRBJ2-5, with a possible D match to TRBD2 (5 bases). CDR3 length equals 13 residues. The germline V and J ends were trimmed by 6 bases and 2 bases, with 10 bases remaining between them. CDR3 in amino acids: CASSRGRQETQYF. In DNA, the CDR3 is TGTGCCAGCAGCCGGGGTCGGCAAGAGACCCAGTACTTC.

The CDR3 spells CASSQDTDSTYGYTF. The DNA for the CDR3 is TGCGCCAGCAGCCAAGATACAGACAGTACCTATGGCTACACCTTC. V and J are TRBV4-3 and TRBJ1-2; weak D call: TRBD1 (5 bases). CDR3 length: 15 amino acids. The V end lost 0 bases, the J end lost 4 bases, and 12 bases lay between the germline ends. Germline loops: CDR1 LGHNA, CDR2 YSLEER.

The chain joins TRBV6-6 to TRBJ2-7, with TRBD1 matching over 7 bases. V shed 4 bases and J 2 bases; nucleotides not matched to a gene: 8. This CDR3 is built from 15 residues. The germline gives CDR1 MNHNY, CDR2 SVGAGI (reference sequence). In DNA, the CDR3 is TGTGCCAGCAGTTCGTTCCGGGACAGTCCCTACGAGCAGTACTTC. Protein product: CASSSFRDSPYEQYF.

In DNA, the CDR3 is TGTGCCAGCAGTAGGACAGGGAGAGTGAATCAGCCCCAGCATTTT. Translating it yields CASSRTGRVNQPQHF. The rearrangement joins TRBV11-2 to TRBJ1-5; 8 nucleotides agree with TRBD1. The CDR3 is made up of 15 amino acids. Germline V gene sequence: CDR1 SGHAT, CDR2 FQNNGV. J was trimmed by 4 bases and V by 6 bases; bases with no gene match: 8. The whole variable domain, remainder taken from reference TRBV11-2 and TRBJ1-5, is EAGVAQSPRYKIIEKRQSVAFWCNPISGHATLYWYQQILGQGPKLLIQFQNNGVVDDSQLPKDRFSAERLKGVDSTLKIQPAKLEDSAVYLCASSRTGRVNQPQHFGDGTRLSIL.

V usage is TRBV24-1 and J usage is TRBJ1-2, with TRBD1 identical over 10 bases. The CDR3 is made up of 16 amino acids. Germline CDR1 reads KGHDR; CDR2 reads SFDVKD. Unmatched junction bases numbered 11, after V lost 7 bases and J lost 4 bases. CDR3 DNA sequence: TGTGCCACCAGCGGGACAGGGGTGTCGCATTTCTATGGCTACACCTTC. As protein: CATSGTGVSHFYGYTF.

This chain uses TRBV18 with TRBJ1-1; D is uncertain. Trimming removed 5 bases at V and 5 bases at J, with 15 bases between. Germline assignment: CDR1 KGHSH and CDR2 LQKENI. CDR3 length: 14 amino acids. Here the CDR3 DNA reads TGTGCCAGCTCATTCGCGGGAGAAAGGACTGAAGCTTTCTTT. Its translation: CASSFAGERTEAFF. Variable domain in full (rest from reference TRBV18 and TRBJ1-1): NAGVMQNPRHLVRRRGQEARLRCSPMKGHSHVYWYRQLPEEGLKFMVYLQKENIIDESGMPKERFSAEFPKEGPSILRIQQVVRGDSAAYFCASSFAGERTEAFFGQGTRLTVV.

The chain combines TRBV9 with TRBJ1-6; D is undetermined. The germline gives CDR1 SGDLS, CDR2 YYNGEE. Trimming shortened V by 0 bases and J by 4 bases, and 5 bases separated the two germline ends. CDR3 length: 14 residues. DNA of the CDR3: TGTGCCAGCAGCGTAGGAGCGTATAATTCACCCCTCCACTTT. Protein sequence: CASSVGAYNSPLHF.

The CDR3 nucleotides are TGCGCCAGCAGCCCGGGACAGACGAGCTCCTACGAGCAGTACTTC. Its translation is CASSPGQTSSYEQYF. The genes are TRBV5-1 and TRBJ2-7; TRBD1 matches at 7 bases. In germline, CDR1 is SGHRS, CDR2 YFSETQ. This CDR3 contains 15 residues. After removal of 4 bases from V and 0 bases from J, the junction contained 7 bases not matched to a gene.

The rearrangement joins TRBV7-2 to TRBJ1-4; D is unresolved. In germline, CDR1 is SGHTA, CDR2 FQGNSA. V lost 1 base to trimming and J lost 12 bases, with 21 bases between them. This CDR3 has 16 residues. CDR3 sequence (DNA): TGTGCCAGCAGCTTAGACTCAAGGAGGGCCACACGGGAACTGTTTTTT. Encoded protein: CASSLDSRRATRELFF. Looking up the rest from reference TRBV7-2 and TRBJ1-4 gives the full variable domain: GAGVSQSPSNKVTEKGKDVELRCDPISGHTALYWYRQSLGQGLEFLIYFQGNSAPDKSGLPSDRFSAERTGGSVSTLTIQRTQQEDSAVYLCASSLDSRRATRELFFGSGTQLSVL.

Note on this clone: In the same sample, other DNA sequences code for this CDR3. The chain links TRBV7-2 to TRBJ2-5; TRBD2 agrees at 9 bases. This CDR3 comprises 16 residues. Unmatched junction bases numbered 8, after V lost 4 bases and J lost 2 bases. Germline CDR1 is SGHTA and CDR2 is FQGNSA. In DNA form, the CDR3 reads TGTGCCAGCAGCTCGGGACTAGCCGGGCTACAAGAGACCCAGTACTTC. Translation gives CASSSGLAGLQETQYF.

The gene calls are TRBV7-2 and TRBJ1-5; maybe TRBD1 (6 bases). The V gene lost 7 bases and the J gene lost 6 bases, with 19 bases spanning the gap. The CDR3 consists of 15 residues. CDR1 is SGHTA and CDR2 is FQGNSA in the germline V gene. This CDR3 reads CASTPNALQGQPQHF. The CDR3 nucleotides read TGTGCCAGCACCCCAAATGCCTTACAGGGTCAGCCCCAGCATTTT. The variable domain in full, with the rest retrieved from reference TRBV7-2 and TRBJ1-5, is GAGVSQSPSNKVTEKGKDVELRCDPISGHTALYWYRQSLGQGLEFLIYFQGNSAPDKSGLPSDRFSAERTGGSVSTLTIQRTQQEDSAVYLCASTPNALQGQPQHFGDGTRLSIL.

The J gene is TRBJ1-4, the V gene TRBV28; D is unclear. CDR3 size: 16 residues. Germline V gives CDR1 MDHEN, CDR2 SYDVKM. Deletions cut 2 bases from V and 0 bases from J, with 10 bases between. CDR3 sequence: CASSLVRPATNEKLFF. CDR3 in DNA: TGTGCCAGCAGTTTAGTCAGGCCTGCAACTAATGAAAAACTGTTTTTT. The full variable domain, rest sourced from reference TRBV28 and TRBJ1-4, is DVKVTQSSRYLVKRTGEKVFLECVQDMDHENMFWYRQDPGLGLRLIYFSYDVKMKEKGDIPEGYSVSREKKERFSLILESASTNQTSMYLCASSLVRPATNEKLFFGSGTQLSVL.

The genes are TRBV7-3 and TRBJ1-6; D may be TRBD1 (5 bases). CDR1 and CDR2 from the germline V gene are SGHTA and FQGTGA. The CDR3 extends over 16 amino acids. Between the trimmed V and J ends, which lost 5 bases and 7 bases, there was a span of 18 bases. CDR3 residues: CASSRGGDDLNSPLHF. In DNA form, the CDR3 reads TGTGCCAGCAGCCGCGGAGGGGATGATCTGAATTCACCCCTCCACTTT.

V usage is TRBV3-1 (or the pseudogene TRBV3-2) and J usage is TRBJ2-1; 14 bases map to TRBD2. V was pared by 3 bases and J by 6 bases, with 4 bases of the junction left unmatched. The germline CDR1 and CDR2 sequences are LGHDT and YNNKEL (reference sequence). The CDR3 consists of 16 residues. CDR3 in amino acids: CASSHRTSGGINEQFF. DNA for the CDR3: TGTGCCAGCAGCCACAGGACTAGCGGGGGGATCAATGAGCAGTTCTTC.

In its sample, this clone was seen once. V is TRBV4-2 and J is TRBJ2-1; 7 bases are shared with TRBD2. Per the germline V gene, CDR1 is LGHNA and CDR2 is YNFKEQ. Losses at the gene ends were 4 bases for V and 3 bases for J; bases not matched to a gene: 9. The CDR3 is 16 residues long. The CDR3 region has the DNA TGTGCCAGCAGCCCCCGACTAGGCGGGGGCTACAATGAGCAGTTCTTC. Protein sequence: CASSPRLGGGYNEQFF.

The chain employs TRBV2 and TRBJ2-7; 8 bases align to TRBD2. Trimming cost V 5 bases and J 6 bases; bases outside gene matches: 3. CDR3 length: 12 residues. The V gene's germline CDR1 is SNHLY and CDR2 FYNNEI. DNA of the CDR3: TGTGCCAGCAGTTTGGCGGGAGGCGAGCAGTACTTC. It is translated as CASSLAGGEQYF.

The chain recombines TRBV4-3 with TRBJ1-4; D is possibly TRBD1 (5 bases). There are 15 residues in the CDR3. V dropped 0 bases and J dropped 15 bases, with 20 bases sitting between them. In germline, CDR1 is LGHNA, CDR2 YSLEER. CDR3 sequence reads: CASSQDGGIRKMVFF. For the CDR3, the DNA is TGCGCCAGCAGCCAAGATGGGGGGATCCGAAAAATGGTGTTTTTT.

The rearrangement joins TRBV5-5 to TRBJ2-3; D perhaps matches TRBD1 (5 bases). Trimming removed 0 bases from V and 2 bases from J, with 7 bases in between. The CDR3 consists of 14 residues. Germline loops: CDR1 SGHKS, CDR2 YYEKEE (reference sequence). The CDR3 here is CASSLGQLTDTQYF. DNA of the CDR3: TGTGCCAGCAGCTTGGGACAGCTCACAGATACGCAGTATTTT. The full variable domain, completed using reference TRBV5-5 and TRBJ2-3, is DAGVTQSPTHLIKTRGQQVTLRCSPISGHKSVSWYQQVLGQGPQFIFQYYEKEERGRGNFPDRFSARQFPNYSSELNVNALLLGDSALYLCASSLGQLTDTQYFGPGTRLTVL.

The chain joins TRBV24-1 to TRBJ2-3; 8 nucleotides align to TRBD2. J gave up 4 bases and V 5 bases, and 10 bases lay outside the gene matches. The germline gives CDR1 KGHDR, CDR2 SFDVKD. This CDR3 is 16 amino acids long. The chain's CDR3 is CATSVASGGLPDTQYF. CDR3 nucleotides: TGTGCCACCAGTGTAGCATCGGGGGGGCTCCCAGATACGCAGTATTTT.